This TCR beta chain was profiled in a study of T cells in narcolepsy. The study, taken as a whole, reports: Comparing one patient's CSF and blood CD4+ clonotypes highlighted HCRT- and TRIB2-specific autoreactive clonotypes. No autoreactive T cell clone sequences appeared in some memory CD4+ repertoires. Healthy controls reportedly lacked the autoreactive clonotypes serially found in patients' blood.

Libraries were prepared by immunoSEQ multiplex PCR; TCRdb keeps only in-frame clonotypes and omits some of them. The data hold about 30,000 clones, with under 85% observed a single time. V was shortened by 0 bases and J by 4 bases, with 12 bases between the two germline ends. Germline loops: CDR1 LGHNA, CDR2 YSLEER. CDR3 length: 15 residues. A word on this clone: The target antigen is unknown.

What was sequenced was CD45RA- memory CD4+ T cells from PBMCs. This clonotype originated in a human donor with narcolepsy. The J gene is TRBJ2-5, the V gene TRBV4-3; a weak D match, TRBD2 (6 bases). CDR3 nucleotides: TGCGCCAGCAGCCAAGATCTCCGGGGAGGAGAGACCCAGTACTTC. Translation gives CASSQDLRGGETQYF.